The sequence of this T cell receptor beta chain was determined in a study of blood T cell repertoires in COVID-19. Assignment of participants to cohorts was predicated upon participant-reported clinical history. In the original analysis: Researchers report that nucleated cell counts were estimated from reference gene primer amplification. Data came from immunoSEQ multiplex PCR; TCRdb stores just in-frame clones and leaves some out. From that table come the V and J calls and clone size; the DNA was used to work out D and trimming. Of some 150,000 clones listed, about 84% were seen once; the top ten hold 1.5% to 2%. This CDR3 comprises 13 residues. The ends were cut back, 5 bases at V and 1 base at J, with 8 bases in the middle.

The chain is built from TRBV12-3 or TRBV12-4 and TRBJ1-2, with a weak D call TRBD1 (5 bases). The specimen sequenced was PBMCs or T cells enriched from blood (not recorded which). The receptor's source is a woman aged 18-29 years who had been exposed to COVID-19. CDR3 DNA: TGTGCCAGCAGTCCAGGGTTTAACTATGGCTACACCTTC. This sequence encodes CASSPGFNYGYTF.